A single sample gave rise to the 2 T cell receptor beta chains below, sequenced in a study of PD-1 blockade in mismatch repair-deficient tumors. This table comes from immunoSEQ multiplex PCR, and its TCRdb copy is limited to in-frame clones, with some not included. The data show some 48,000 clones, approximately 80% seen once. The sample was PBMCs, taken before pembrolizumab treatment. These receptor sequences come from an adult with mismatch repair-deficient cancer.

The CDR3 region is CASSRQNGWVSNQPQHF. The CDR3 bases are TGCGCCAGCAGTCGACAAAACGGGTGGGTTAGCAATCAGCCCCAGCATTTT. The chain has TRBV23-1 and TRBJ1-5, with D hard to call. TRBV23-1 is annotated as an ORF whose role is uncertain. This CDR3 region has 17 residues. The germline V and J ends were trimmed by 4 bases and 0 bases, with 16 bases remaining between them.

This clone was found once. CDR3 sequence: CASSSEGRDLWTDTQYF. The CDR3 coding sequence is TGTGCCAGCAGCTCCGAAGGCAGGGATTTATGGACAGATACGCAGTATTTT. The V call is TRBV5-4, the J call TRBJ2-3; weak D call: TRBD1 (5 bases). CDR1 is SGHNT and CDR2 is YYREEE in the germline V gene (reference sequence). Trimming left V 3 bases short and J 3 bases short, with 20 bases between. The CDR3 loop spans 17 amino acids.